These 27 T cell receptor beta chains originate from one sample sequenced in a study of vaccination effects on CD4 cells after COVID-19. The assay was immunoSEQ multiplex PCR, and TCRdb's table has in-frame clones only and misses some. The sample consists of approximately 23,000 clones, around 70% of them appearing once. Expansion of antigen-specific CD4+ T cells with viral peptide pools was carried out by the ViraFEST assay before sequencing. The culture ran for 10 to 11 days, and then CD4+ T cells were isolated. Participants were given two doses of BNT162b2 or mRNA-1273 vaccine. The antigens of these receptors remain unknown. Specimen: CD4+ T cells from PBMCs cultured with SARS-CoV-2 spike peptides, collected after COVID-19 vaccination. These receptors were obtained from a human donor who received a COVID-19 vaccine.

This clone showed up just once. The V call is TRBV7-2, the J call TRBJ2-3; 7 positions match TRBD2. With V trimmed by 5 bases and J by 3 bases, 8 bases remained unmatched. Germline V gene data show CDR1 as SGHTA and CDR2 as FQGNSA. This CDR3 comprises 15 residues. The CDR3 loop is CASSGLAAQTDTQYF. For the CDR3, the DNA is TGTGCCAGCAGCGGGCTAGCGGCCCAGACAGATACGCAGTATTTT.

This clone has only a few counts. The chain joins TRBV3-1 (or the pseudogene TRBV3-2) to TRBJ2-5; the D is unclear. Germline lookup yields CDR1 LGHDT and CDR2 YNNKEL (reference sequence). The CDR3 sequence is 14 residues long. V gave up 1 base and J gave up 4 bases, with 10 bases separating them. This chain's CDR3 is CASSQGQVPETQYF. The DNA for the CDR3 is TGTGCCAGCAGCCAAGGGCAGGTTCCAGAGACCCAGTACTTC.

The chain recombines TRBV18 with TRBJ1-2; TRBD1 agrees at 8 bases. The CDR3 spans 15 residues. The V segment lost 4 bases and the J segment 2 bases; nucleotides outside the gene matches: 6. The germline V gene has CDR1 KGHSH and CDR2 LQKENI. The CDR3, as DNA: TGTGCCAGCTCACGGGGGACAGGCGGCAACTATGGCTACACCTTC. Amino acids: CASSRGTGGNYGYTF.

V is TRBV6-5 and J is TRBJ2-5; D is perhaps TRBD2 (6 bases). Germline CDR1 reads MNHEY; CDR2 reads SVGAGI. The V end was cut by 8 bases, the J end by 7 bases, with 20 bases between. The CDR3 has 14 residues. DNA of the CDR3: TGTGCCAGCGGACGGACTAACCCTATCGTGACCCAGTACTTC. Translated: CASGRTNPIVTQYF.

This clone appeared a single time. V and J are TRBV6-1 and TRBJ2-7; D call uncertain. Deletions cut 5 bases from V and 2 bases from J, with 16 bases between. The germline V gene encodes CDR1 MNHNS and CDR2 SASEGT. The CDR3 contains 15 residues. CDR3 DNA: TGTGCCAGCAGTCCGGCCGGATATGGGGCCTACGAGCAGTACTTC. Protein product: CASSPAGYGAYEQYF.

This clone was detected only a few times. The V call is TRBV7-8, the J call TRBJ1-3; 9 bases fit TRBD1. J was trimmed by 1 base and V by 5 bases; bases with no gene match: 3. The length of the CDR3 is 15 residues. Germline V gene sequence: CDR1 SGHVS, CDR2 FQNEAQ. CDR3 DNA: TGTGCCAGCAGCCTGACAGGGGGGTCTGGAAACACCATATATTTT. Protein product: CASSLTGGSGNTIYF.

There are a few counts of this clone. The genes are TRBV7-9 and TRBJ1-1; D perhaps matches TRBD1 (6 bases). The CDR3 extends over 16 amino acids. Trimming took 4 bases from V and 8 from J, leaving 23 bases between them. The germline V gene has CDR1 SEHNR and CDR2 FQNEAQ (reference sequence). Here the CDR3 reads CASSSLGGREFREAFF. In nucleotides, the CDR3 is TGTGCCAGCAGCTCCCTGGGGGGCAGGGAGTTCAGGGAAGCTTTCTTT.

V usage is TRBV2 and J usage is TRBJ1-4; 7 nucleotides line up with TRBD1. CDR3 length equals 14 residues. The junction had 6 bases not matched to a gene; V was cut back by 9 bases and J by 2 bases. Germline V gives CDR1 SNHLY, CDR2 FYNNEI. The CDR3 sequence: CASRSDRTNEKLFF. The CDR3 coding sequence is TGTGCCAGTCGATCGGACAGGACTAATGAAAAACTGTTTTTT.

The chain combines TRBV5-5 with TRBJ2-7; perhaps TRBD2 as D (6 bases). The CDR3 totals 16 residues. Trimming removed 0 bases from V and 3 bases from J, with 16 bases in between. CDR1 is SGHKS and CDR2 is YYEKEE in the germline V gene (reference sequence). As DNA, the CDR3 is TGTGCCAGCAGCTTGGGGGGGACTCAGGGACTCTACGAGCAGTACTTC. Translated: CASSLGGTQGLYEQYF.

The chain combines TRBV19 with TRBJ1-5; D ambiguous. Trimming took 8 bases from V and 0 from J, leaving 11 bases between them. Germline V gives CDR1 LNHDA, CDR2 SQIVND (reference sequence). CDR3 length equals 14 residues. CDR3: CASGPTNSNQPQHF. The CDR3 DNA follows: TGTGCCAGTGGTCCTACTAATAGCAATCAGCCCCAGCATTTT. The full variable domain, with the rest looked up from reference TRBV19 and TRBJ1-5, is DGGITQSPKYLFRKEGQNVTLSCEQNLNHDAMYWYRQDPGQGLRLIYYSQIVNDFQKGDIAEGYSVSREKKESFPLTVTSAQKNPTAFYLCASGPTNSNQPQHFGDGTRLSIL.

V usage is TRBV9 and J usage is TRBJ2-3, with no clear D. Trimming shortened V by 0 bases and J by 4 bases, and 6 bases separated the two germline ends. CDR1 is SGDLS, CDR2 YYNGEE, per germline. The CDR3 spans 13 residues. The CDR3 reads CASSVVVSDTQYF. For the CDR3, the DNA is TGTGCCAGCAGCGTAGTAGTTTCAGATACGCAGTATTTT.

This chain links TRBV6-5 with TRBJ1-6, with a tentative D call TRBD1 (6 bases). The V gene's germline CDR1 is MNHEY and CDR2 SVGAGI. Trimming removed 1 base at V and 6 bases at J, with 10 bases between. This CDR3 region has 15 residues. CDR3 sequence (DNA): TGTGCCAGCAGTTACTTTTGGGGGGCTAATTCACCCCTCCACTTT. It codes for CASSYFWGANSPLHF.

The rearrangement joins TRBV5-1 to TRBJ1-2, with D uncertain. V gave up 0 bases and J gave up 6 bases, with 15 bases separating them. This CDR3 is 15 amino acids long. Germline lookup yields CDR1 SGHRS and CDR2 YFSETQ. The CDR3 region is CASSLASGGTHGYTF. Here the CDR3 DNA reads TGCGCCAGCAGCTTGGCCTCGGGAGGCACCCATGGCTACACCTTC.

This clone was found once. The DNA for the CDR3 is TGCGCCAGCAGCTTGAGAGGACAGGGGGCGAATTGGGAGACCCAGTACTTC. Encoded protein: CASSLRGQGANWETQYF. The chain combines TRBV5-1 with TRBJ2-5; 11 bases match TRBD1. V was pared by 1 base and J by 5 bases, with 10 bases of the junction left unmatched. The CDR3 contains 17 residues. Per the germline V gene, CDR1 is SGHRS and CDR2 is YFSETQ.

This chain uses TRBV6-1 with TRBJ1-5, with 11 bases identical to TRBD1. Per the germline V gene, CDR1 is MNHNS and CDR2 is SASEGT. V gave up 4 bases and J gave up 4 bases; unmatched junction bases: 12. CDR3 size: 18 residues. Here the CDR3 DNA reads TGTGCCAGCAGTGGGTTAACGTCCCGGGACAGGGGGAATCAGCCCCAGCATTTT. Amino acids: CASSGLTSRDRGNQPQHF.

The CDR3 here is CASSQTGQGLGYTF. The CDR3 DNA is TGTGCCAGCAGCCAGACCGGGCAGGGTTTAGGCTACACCTTC. The chain couples TRBV28 to TRBJ1-2; perhaps TRBD1 as D (5 bases). The CDR3 is made up of 14 amino acids. V dropped 6 bases and J dropped 8 bases, with 19 bases sitting between them. Germline lookup yields CDR1 MDHEN and CDR2 SYDVKM.

The V gene is TRBV7-8, the J gene TRBJ2-3; D is unresolved. Trimming took 2 bases from V and 4 from J, leaving 16 bases between them. The CDR3 spans 16 residues. Germline assignment: CDR1 SGHVS and CDR2 FQNEAQ. CDR3 coding DNA: TGTGCCAGCAGCTTACTTAACGGAGTGAATCCAGATACGCAGTATTTT. This encodes CASSLLNGVNPDTQYF.

V and J are TRBV30 and TRBJ1-5, with D uncertain. The germline V and J ends were trimmed by 2 bases and 2 bases, with 7 bases remaining between them. CDR3 length: 13 residues. From germline, CDR1 is GTSNPN and CDR2 SVGIG (reference sequence). The CDR3 coding sequence is TGTGCCTGGAGTAAATGGCGCAATCAGCCCCAGCATTTT. Protein: CAWSKWRNQPQHF.

V and J are TRBV15 and TRBJ2-1; the match to TRBD1 covers 8 bases. The CDR3 totals 18 residues. Trimming took 5 bases from V and 1 from J; bases not matched to a gene: 13. Germline V gene data show CDR1 as LNHNV and CDR2 as YYDKDF (reference sequence). CDR3 coding DNA: TGTGCCACCAGCCCTGACCCCACAGGGGGGAGGTCCTACAATGAGCAGTTCTTC. Its translation is CATSPDPTGGRSYNEQFF.

This clone was seen only a few times. The gene calls are TRBV7-2 and TRBJ1-5; D is ambiguous. In germline, CDR1 is SGHTA, CDR2 FQGNSA. The germline V and J ends were trimmed by 6 bases and 2 bases, with 11 bases remaining between them. The CDR3 loop spans 14 amino acids. CDR3 bases: TGTGCCAGCAGTGTCCGGGATGGCAATCAGCCCCAGCATTTT. Translating gives CASSVRDGNQPQHF. The whole variable domain, filled in from reference TRBV7-2 and TRBJ1-5, reads GAGVSQSPSNKVTEKGKDVELRCDPISGHTALYWYRQSLGQGLEFLIYFQGNSAPDKSGLPSDRFSAERTGGSVSTLTIQRTQQEDSAVYLCASSVRDGNQPQHFGDGTRLSIL.

This clone was found a few times. This chain links TRBV15 with TRBJ2-1; TRBD2 matches at 9 bases. The CDR3 loop spans 14 amino acids. The V gene end was trimmed by 0 bases and the J gene end by 12 bases; junction bases not matched to a gene: 6. CDR1 and CDR2 (germline): LNHNV, YYDKDF (reference sequence). The CDR3 here is CATSREVAGEGQFF. The CDR3 DNA sequence: TGTGCCACCAGCAGAGAGGTAGCGGGAGAGGGGCAGTTCTTC. Full variable domain (rest looked up from reference TRBV15 and TRBJ2-1): DAMVIQNPRYQVTQFGKPVTLSCSQTLNHNVMYWYQQKSSQAPKLLFHYYDKDFNNEADTPDNFQSRRPNTSFCFLDIRSPGLGDTAMYLCATSREVAGEGQFFGPGTRLTVL.

In this sample, this clone turned up a few times. This sequence joins TRBV5-1 and TRBJ1-5, with D possibly being TRBD1 (6 bases). The CDR3 loop spans 17 amino acids. V was cut by 4 bases and J by 0 bases, with 17 bases left in between. Germline lookup yields CDR1 SGHRS and CDR2 YFSETQ. CDR3 amino acids: CASSVWTVRNSNQPQHF. CDR3 DNA sequence: TGCGCCAGCAGCGTATGGACAGTTCGCAATAGCAATCAGCCCCAGCATTTT.

This chain connects TRBV11-2 to TRBJ2-1; no firm D call. Trimming removed 0 bases at V and 2 bases at J, with 2 bases between. Germline assignment: CDR1 SGHAT and CDR2 FQNNGV. The CDR3 covers 13 residues. This CDR3 reads CASSLEAYNEQFF. CDR3 nucleotide sequence: TGTGCCAGCAGCTTAGAGGCCTACAATGAGCAGTTCTTC.

The chain couples TRBV19 to TRBJ1-2; D ambiguous. V lost 7 bases and J 2 bases, leaving 11 bases between the germline ends. This CDR3 region has 13 residues. The germline V gene encodes CDR1 LNHDA and CDR2 SQIVND (reference sequence). The CDR3 sequence: CASTQSKNYGYTF. CDR3 nucleotides: TGTGCCAGTACACAAAGTAAGAACTATGGCTACACCTTC.

This clone occurred a few times. The V call is TRBV5-1, the J call TRBJ1-6, with D perhaps TRBD1 (6 bases). There are 16 residues in the CDR3. CDR1 and CDR2 from the germline V gene are SGHRS and YFSETQ. Trimming took off 4 bases at V and 6 bases at J, with 17 bases between the two ends. CDR3 region: CASSEGGSGSNSPLHF. In nucleotides, the CDR3 is TGCGCCAGCAGCGAGGGGGGGTCAGGGTCTAATTCACCCCTCCACTTT.

This clone was found a few times. J is TRBJ1-1 and V is TRBV7-9, with D uncertain. The length of the CDR3 is 12 residues. The V and J ends lost 5 bases and 9 bases respectively, with 13 bases between them. The germline V gene encodes CDR1 SEHNR and CDR2 FQNEAQ (reference sequence). The CDR3 spells CASSLQKEKAFF. The CDR3 DNA follows: TGTGCCAGCAGCCTACAGAAGGAAAAAGCTTTCTTT.

V usage is TRBV18 and J usage is TRBJ2-5, with D unclear. The CDR3 has 14 amino acids. Trimming took 2 bases from V and 3 from J, leaving 10 bases between them. CDR1 and CDR2 (germline): KGHSH, LQKENI. The CDR3 here is CASSPGLVEETQYF. The CDR3 nucleotides are TGTGCCAGCTCACCAGGCCTAGTAGAAGAGACCCAGTACTTC. The complete variable domain, with remaining parts taken from reference TRBV18 and TRBJ2-5, reads NAGVMQNPRHLVRRRGQEARLRCSPMKGHSHVYWYRQLPEEGLKFMVYLQKENIIDESGMPKERFSAEFPKEGPSILRIQQVVRGDSAAYFCASSPGLVEETQYFGPGTRLLVL.